This paragraph reports one T cell receptor (beta chain). Its antigen is unidentified. The data stem from a study of beta chain features in type 1 diabetes. What was sequenced were expressed TCRB transcripts, since all of the isolated RNA had been reverse transcribed. The repertoire was sequenced with immunoSEQ multiplex PCR; TCRdb's copy has only in-frame clones and lacks some. The sample yields some 900,000 clones, roughly 15% seen once. In total, each donor contributed a single heparinised blood draw that averaged about 120 mL. CDR1 and CDR2 (germline): LNHDA, SQIVND (reference sequence). After removal of 3 bases from V and 0 bases from J, the junction contained 3 bases not matched to a gene. This CDR3 contains 16 residues. Study results and limitations: Cells with high TCR expression could be over-represented when cDNA is sequenced.

V usage is TRBV19 and J usage is TRBJ2-3; 10 positions match TRBD2. The material sequenced was naive CD4+ T cells from blood. This sequence originates from a woman aged 18-29 years in good health. CDR3 region: CASSIRTSGSTDTQYF. The DNA of the CDR3 is TGTGCCAGTAGTATCCGGACTAGCGGTAGCACAGATACGCAGTATTTT. The whole variable domain, filled in from reference TRBV19 and TRBJ2-3, reads DGGITQSPKYLFRKEGQNVTLSCEQNLNHDAMYWYRQDPGQGLRLIYYSQIVNDFQKGDIAEGYSVSREKKESFPLTVTSAQKNPTAFYLCASSIRTSGSTDTQYFGPGTRLTVL.